This T cell receptor beta chain was sequenced in a study of blood T cell repertoires in COVID-19. Turning to the study itself: T cells, B-cell-depleted T cells, or PBMCs provided the cDNA or gDNA that served as material.

The CDR3 is 11 residues long. Trimming removed 5 bases at V and 3 bases at J, with 5 bases between. In germline, CDR1 is SNHLY, CDR2 FYNNEI. The data were produced by immunoSEQ multiplex PCR, yet TCRdb's version contains in-frame clones alone and is incomplete. The sample yields approximately 230,000 clones, about 80% seen once. Participant reports of clinical history set cohort assignment. The TCR sequence derives from a man aged 35 to 55 who had recovered from COVID-19. Sequenced material: PBMCs or T cells enriched from blood (not recorded which). The V and J genes are TRBV2 and TRBJ2-7, with D hard to call. The CDR3 region is CASSPNYEQYF. The CDR3 DNA sequence: TGTGCCAGCAGTCCCAACTACGAGCAGTACTTC.